Listed below are T cell receptor beta chains from one sample, sequenced in a study of T cells in Graves' hyperthyroidism and ophthalmopathy. TCRdb reprocessed the multiplex PCR reads via MiXCR and lists one record per CDR3 protein. The sample gives hundreds of thousands of distinct CDR3 sequences, about 38% of which show up once; 8.9% is in the top ten. The sequencing sample was made of blood. Receptors originate from a young man with Graves' hyperthyroidism. The CDR3 runs from the conserved cysteine through the conserved F or W. The D gene is left open where the match is weak. Clone size is not always given. Where it is, it says once, few, many or a class for expanded clones.

clone size	V gene	D gene	J gene	CDR3 protein	CDR3 DNA
.	TRBV10-2	.	TRBJ1-1	CASTPGLQNTEAFF	TGTGCCAGCACCCCGGGACTCCAGAACACTGAAGCTTTCTTT
.	TRBV12-3/TRBV12-4	.	TRBJ2-5	CASSWGSQGQETQYF	TGTGCCAGCAGTTGGGGTAGCCAGGGGCAAGAGACCCAGTACTTC
.	TRBV7-3	TRBD2	TRBJ2-5	CASSSTGGRETQYF	TGTGCCAGCAGCTCAACGGGGGGGCGTGAGACCCAGTACTTC
few	TRBV7-8	.	TRBJ2-2	CASSFDGNPDTGELFF	TGTGCCAGCAGCTTCGATGGTAATCCCGACACCGGGGAGCTGTTTTTT
.	TRBV5-6	.	TRBJ1-1	CASSTITLNTEAFF	TGTGCCAGCAGCACAATCACCCTGAACACTGAAGCTTTCTTT
many	TRBV19	TRBD1	TRBJ2-7	CASSSDDRGVDEQYF	TGTGCCAGTAGCTCCGATGACAGGGGAGTCGACGAGCAGTACTTC
.	TRBV7-9	TRBD2	TRBJ2-7	CASSATGTSASYEQYF	TGTGCCAGCAGCGCGACCGGTACTAGCGCGTCCTACGAGCAGTACTTC
.	TRBV7-8	.	TRBJ1-3	CASSQDRAHSGNTIYF	TGCGCCAGCAGCCAAGATCGGGCTCACTCCGGAAACACCATATATTTT
many	TRBV14	.	TRBJ1-2	CASSQAGHPNYGYTF	TGTGCCAGCAGCCAAGCAGGACATCCCAACTATGGCTACACCTTC
.	TRBV5-1	TRBD2	TRBJ2-5	CASSLTPGGETQYF	TGCGCCAGCAGCTTGACGCCGGGGGGAGAGACCCAGTACTTC
many	TRBV12-3/TRBV12-4	TRBD1	TRBJ1-2	CASWDSSYGYTF	TGTGCCAGCTGGGACAGCAGCTATGGCTACACCTTC
few	TRBV12-3/TRBV12-4	TRBD1	TRBJ2-6	CASRGHATGPISGANVLTF	TGTGCCAGCAGGGGCCATGCGACAGGGCCCATCTCTGGGGCCAACGTCCTGACTTTC
.	TRBV12-3/TRBV12-4	.	TRBJ2-2	CASGPGELFF	TGTGCCAGCGGTCCCGGGGAGCTGTTTTTT
.	TRBV10-1	TRBD1	TRBJ2-5	CASGGGQGGGETQYF	TGCGCCAGCGGGGGCGGACAGGGTGGTGGAGAGACCCAGTACTTC
many	TRBV11-2	.	TRBJ2-7	CASSLLHHYEQYF	TGTGCCAGCAGCTTGCTCCACCACTACGAGCAGTACTTC
.	TRBV19	TRBD2	TRBJ2-2	CASIGGAQPAGELFF	TGTGCCAGCATCGGGGGGGCGCAACCCGCCGGGGAGCTGTTTTTT
few	TRBV7-8	.	TRBJ1-5	CASSLEFPRTNQPQHF	TGTGCCAGCAGCTTAGAGTTCCCCAGAACAAATCAGCCCCAGCATTTT
.	TRBV12-3/TRBV12-4	.	TRBJ1-6	CASSLLDGYNSPLHF	TGTGCCAGCAGTTTACTAGACGGTTATAATTCACCCCTCCACTTT
.	TRBV20-1	.	TRBJ2-7	CSADPYFKGEQYF	TGCAGTGCGGACCCCTATTTTAAGGGTGAGCAGTACTTC
.	TRBV2	.	TRBJ1-4	CASRGRREKLFF	TGTGCCAGCAGGGGGCGCCGGGAAAAACTGTTTTTT
.	TRBV25-1	TRBD1	TRBJ1-2	CASSEPGQGAEYGYTF	TGTGCCAGCAGTGAACCGGGACAGGGGGCTGAATATGGCTACACCTTC
many	TRBV29-1	.	TRBJ2-2	CSVETGRSTGELFF	TGCAGCGTTGAAACAGGGAGGTCCACCGGGGAGCTGTTTTTT
.	TRBV6-5	.	TRBJ1-1	CASSEGWGGSTEAFF	TGTGCCAGCAGTGAAGGGTGGGGGGGGAGCACTGAAGCTTTCTTT
few	TRBV9	.	TRBJ1-6	CASSSDSRNSPLHF	TGTGCCAGCAGCTCCGACAGCCGTAATTCACCCCTCCACTTT
.	TRBV29-1	.	TRBJ1-1	CSVERQGGEAFF	TGCAGCGTTGAACGCCAGGGTGGTGAAGCTTTCTTT